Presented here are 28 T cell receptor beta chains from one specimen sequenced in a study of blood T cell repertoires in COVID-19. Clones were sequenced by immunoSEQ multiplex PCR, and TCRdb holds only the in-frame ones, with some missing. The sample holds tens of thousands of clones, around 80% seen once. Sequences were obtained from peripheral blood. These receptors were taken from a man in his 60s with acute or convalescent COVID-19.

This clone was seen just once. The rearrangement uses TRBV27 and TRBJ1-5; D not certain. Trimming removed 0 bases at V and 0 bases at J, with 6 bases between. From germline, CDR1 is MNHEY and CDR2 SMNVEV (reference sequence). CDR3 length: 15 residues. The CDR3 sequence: CASSLSRNSNQPQHF. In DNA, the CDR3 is TGTGCCAGCAGTTTATCGCGAAATAGCAATCAGCCCCAGCATTTT.

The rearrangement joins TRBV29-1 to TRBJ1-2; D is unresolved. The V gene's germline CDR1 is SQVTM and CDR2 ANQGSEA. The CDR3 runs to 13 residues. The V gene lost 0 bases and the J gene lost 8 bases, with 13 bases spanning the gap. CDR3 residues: CSVEDQAGIGYTF. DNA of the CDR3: TGCAGCGTTGAAGATCAAGCAGGAATAGGCTACACCTTC.

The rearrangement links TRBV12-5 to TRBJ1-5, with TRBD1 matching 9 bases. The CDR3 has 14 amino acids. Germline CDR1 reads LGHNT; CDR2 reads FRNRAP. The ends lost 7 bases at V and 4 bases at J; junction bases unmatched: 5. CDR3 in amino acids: CASVSGQGNQPQHF. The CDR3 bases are TGTGCTAGTGTCTCGGGACAGGGTAATCAGCCCCAGCATTTT.

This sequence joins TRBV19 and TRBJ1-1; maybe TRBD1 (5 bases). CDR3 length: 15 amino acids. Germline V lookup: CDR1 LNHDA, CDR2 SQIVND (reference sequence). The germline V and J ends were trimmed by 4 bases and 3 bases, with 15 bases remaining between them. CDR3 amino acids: CASSRAAGWDTEAFF. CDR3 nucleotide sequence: TGTGCCAGTAGTAGGGCGGCAGGGTGGGACACTGAAGCTTTCTTT.

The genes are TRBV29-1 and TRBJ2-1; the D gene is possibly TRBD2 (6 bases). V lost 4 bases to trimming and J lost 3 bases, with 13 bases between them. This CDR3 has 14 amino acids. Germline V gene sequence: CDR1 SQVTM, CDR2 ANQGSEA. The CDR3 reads CSVARRGDYNEQFF. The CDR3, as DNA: TGCAGCGTTGCTCGGAGGGGCGACTACAATGAGCAGTTCTTC.

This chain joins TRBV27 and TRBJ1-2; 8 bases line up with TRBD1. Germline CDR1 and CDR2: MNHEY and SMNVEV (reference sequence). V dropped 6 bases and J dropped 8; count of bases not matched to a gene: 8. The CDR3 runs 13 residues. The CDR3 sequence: CASSRTGNNGYTF. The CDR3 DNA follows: TGTGCCAGCAGCCGGACAGGGAACAACGGCTACACCTTC.

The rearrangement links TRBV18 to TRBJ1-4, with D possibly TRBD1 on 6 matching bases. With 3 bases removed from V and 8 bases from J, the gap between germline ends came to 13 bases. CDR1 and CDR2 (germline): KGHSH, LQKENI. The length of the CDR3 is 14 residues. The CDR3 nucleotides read TGTGCCAGCTCACCTAGGGGGGGCGAAGAAAAACTGTTTTTT. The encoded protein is CASSPRGGEEKLFF.

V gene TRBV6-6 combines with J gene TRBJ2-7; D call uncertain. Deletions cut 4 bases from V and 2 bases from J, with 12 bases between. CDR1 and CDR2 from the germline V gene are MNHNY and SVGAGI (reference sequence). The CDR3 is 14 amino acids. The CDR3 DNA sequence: TGTGCCAGCAGTTCCGCAGACAAGACCTACGAGCAGTACTTC. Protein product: CASSSADKTYEQYF.

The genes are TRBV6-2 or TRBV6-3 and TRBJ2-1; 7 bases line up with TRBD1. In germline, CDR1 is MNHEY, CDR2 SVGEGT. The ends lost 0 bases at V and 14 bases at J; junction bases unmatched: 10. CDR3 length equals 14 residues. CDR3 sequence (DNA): TGTGCCAGCAGTTACTCGGCGAGGGGGCAGAGTAAGTTCTTC. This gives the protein CASSYSARGQSKFF.

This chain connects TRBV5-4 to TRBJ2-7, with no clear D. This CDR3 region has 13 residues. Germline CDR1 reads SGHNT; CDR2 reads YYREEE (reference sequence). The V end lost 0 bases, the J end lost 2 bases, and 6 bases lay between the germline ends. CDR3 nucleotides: TGTGCCAGCAGCTTGGACTCAACCTACGAGCAGTACTTC. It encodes CASSLDSTYEQYF.

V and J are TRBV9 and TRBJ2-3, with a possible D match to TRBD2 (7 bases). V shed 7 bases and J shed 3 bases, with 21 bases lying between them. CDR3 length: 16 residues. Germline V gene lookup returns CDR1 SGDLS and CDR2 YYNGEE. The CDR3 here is CASSSYRGARTDTQYF. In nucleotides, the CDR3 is TGTGCCAGCTCAAGTTATCGGGGGGCGAGGACAGATACGCAGTATTTT.

Here the CDR3 reads CASSVGNAEAFF. The DNA for the CDR3 is TGTGCCAGCAGCGTCGGGAATGCTGAAGCTTTCTTT. V and J are TRBV7-9 and TRBJ1-1; D is unclear. V was shortened by 5 bases and J by 6 bases, with 10 bases between the two germline ends. Germline V CDR1 and CDR2: SEHNR, FQNEAQ (reference sequence). This CDR3 is built from 12 residues.

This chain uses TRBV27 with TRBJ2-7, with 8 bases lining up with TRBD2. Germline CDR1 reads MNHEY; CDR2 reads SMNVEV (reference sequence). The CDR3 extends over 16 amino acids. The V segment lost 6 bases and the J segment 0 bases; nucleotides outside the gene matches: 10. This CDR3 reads CASSRSAGDHSYEQYF. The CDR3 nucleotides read TGTGCCAGCAGCCGTTCAGCGGGGGACCACTCCTACGAGCAGTACTTC.

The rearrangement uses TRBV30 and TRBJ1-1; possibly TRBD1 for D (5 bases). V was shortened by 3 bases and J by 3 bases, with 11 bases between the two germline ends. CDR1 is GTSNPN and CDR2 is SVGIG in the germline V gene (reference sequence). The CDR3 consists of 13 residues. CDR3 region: CAWRDSGDTEAFF. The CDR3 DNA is TGTGCCTGGAGGGACTCGGGGGACACTGAAGCTTTCTTT.

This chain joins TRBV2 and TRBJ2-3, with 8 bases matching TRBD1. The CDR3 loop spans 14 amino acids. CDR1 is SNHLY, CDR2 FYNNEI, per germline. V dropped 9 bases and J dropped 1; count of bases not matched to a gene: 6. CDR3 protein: CARAGGAGTDTQYF. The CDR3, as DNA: TGTGCCAGGGCAGGGGGCGCGGGCACAGATACGCAGTATTTT.

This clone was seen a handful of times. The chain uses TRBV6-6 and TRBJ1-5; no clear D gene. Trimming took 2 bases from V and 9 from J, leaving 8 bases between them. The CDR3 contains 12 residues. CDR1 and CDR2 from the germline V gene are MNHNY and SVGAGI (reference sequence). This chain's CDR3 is CASSYPSRPQHF. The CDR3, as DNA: TGTGCCAGCAGTTACCCCTCCCGGCCCCAGCATTTT.

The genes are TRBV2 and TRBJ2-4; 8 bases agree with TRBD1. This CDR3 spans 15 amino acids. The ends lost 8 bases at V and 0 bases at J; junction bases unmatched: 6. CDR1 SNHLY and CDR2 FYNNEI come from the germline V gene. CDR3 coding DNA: TGTGCCAGCGATCCAGGGGGCGCAGCCAAAAACATTCAGTACTTC. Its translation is CASDPGGAAKNIQYF.

The CDR3 coding sequence is TGTGCCAGTAGCCAGGGGAGACTAGCGGGGGCTCCGAACACCGGGGAGCTGTTTTTT. The encoded protein is CASSQGRLAGAPNTGELFF. V and J are TRBV19 and TRBJ2-2; 12 bases line up with TRBD2. This CDR3 spans 19 amino acids. V dropped 6 bases and J dropped 0; count of bases not matched to a gene: 11. Per germline, CDR1 LNHDA and CDR2 SQIVND (reference sequence).

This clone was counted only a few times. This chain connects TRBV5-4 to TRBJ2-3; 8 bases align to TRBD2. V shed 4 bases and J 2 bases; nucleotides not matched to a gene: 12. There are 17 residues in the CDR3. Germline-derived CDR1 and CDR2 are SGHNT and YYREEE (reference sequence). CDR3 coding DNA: TGTGCCAGCAGCCGAAGAGTTCGGGGGGGGTCCACAGATACGCAGTATTTT. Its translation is CASSRRVRGGSTDTQYF.

CDR3 loop: CASGLGVGQLAKNIQYF. DNA for the CDR3: TGTGCTAGTGGTTTGGGTGTCGGACAGCTAGCCAAAAACATTCAGTACTTC. The chain couples TRBV12-5 to TRBJ2-4; tentatively, D is TRBD1 (6 bases). CDR1 is LGHNT, CDR2 FRNRAP, per germline. This CDR3 is 17 amino acids long. The V end was cut by 1 base, the J end by 0 bases, with 13 bases between.

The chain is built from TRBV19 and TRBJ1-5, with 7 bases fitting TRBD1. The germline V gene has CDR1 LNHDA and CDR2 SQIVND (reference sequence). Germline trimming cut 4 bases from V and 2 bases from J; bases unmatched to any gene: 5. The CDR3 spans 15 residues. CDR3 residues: CASSSTGQGNQPQHF. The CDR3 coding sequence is TGTGCCAGTAGTAGTACAGGACAGGGCAATCAGCCCCAGCATTTT.

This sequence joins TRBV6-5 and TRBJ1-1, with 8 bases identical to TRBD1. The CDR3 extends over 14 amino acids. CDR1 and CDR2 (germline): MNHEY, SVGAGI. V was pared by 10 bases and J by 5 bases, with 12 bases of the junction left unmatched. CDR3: CATLGQGGETEAFF. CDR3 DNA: TGTGCCACCTTAGGACAGGGCGGTGAGACTGAAGCTTTCTTT.

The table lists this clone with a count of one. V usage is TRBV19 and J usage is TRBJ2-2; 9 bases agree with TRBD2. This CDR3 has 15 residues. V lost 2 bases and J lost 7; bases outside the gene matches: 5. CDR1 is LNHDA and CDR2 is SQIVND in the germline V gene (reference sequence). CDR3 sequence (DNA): TGTGCCAGTAGTATACAGCGGGGGGCTCTCGGGGAGCTGTTTTTT. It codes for CASSIQRGALGELFF.

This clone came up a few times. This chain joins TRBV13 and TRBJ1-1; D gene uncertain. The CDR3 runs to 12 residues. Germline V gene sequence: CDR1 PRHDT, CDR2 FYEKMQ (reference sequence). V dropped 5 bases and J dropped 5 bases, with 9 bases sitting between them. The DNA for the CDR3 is TGTGCCAGCAGCAGACATACTACTGAAGCTTTCTTT. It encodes CASSRHTTEAFF.

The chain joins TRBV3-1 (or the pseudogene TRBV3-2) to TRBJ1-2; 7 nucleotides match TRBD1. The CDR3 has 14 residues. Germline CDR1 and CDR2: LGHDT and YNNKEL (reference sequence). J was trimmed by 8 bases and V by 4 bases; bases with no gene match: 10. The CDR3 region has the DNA TGTGCCAGCAGCCTCCAGACAGGGCCGGGGGGCTACACCTTC. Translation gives CASSLQTGPGGYTF.

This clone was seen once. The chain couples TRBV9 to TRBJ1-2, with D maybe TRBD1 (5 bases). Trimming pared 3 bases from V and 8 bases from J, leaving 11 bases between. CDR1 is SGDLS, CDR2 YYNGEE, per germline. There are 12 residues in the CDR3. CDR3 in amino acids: CASSADSFGYTF. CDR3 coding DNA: TGTGCCAGCAGCGCAGACAGTTTCGGCTACACCTTC.

The CDR3 loop is CASSFDLEEDSSYEQYF. The DNA of the CDR3 is TGTGCCAGCAGTTTCGATCTTGAGGAGGACAGTTCCTACGAGCAGTACTTC. The chain has TRBV28 and TRBJ2-7; D is perhaps TRBD1 (6 bases). The V gene lost 3 bases and the J gene lost 1 base, with 19 bases spanning the gap. Germline CDR1 reads MDHEN; CDR2 reads SYDVKM. The CDR3 runs to 17 residues.

CDR3 nucleotide sequence: TGCGCCAGCAGCCAAGGACAGGGTCGAATCACTGAAGCTTTCTTT. Its translation: CASSQGQGRITEAFF. V usage is TRBV4-1 and J usage is TRBJ1-1; 7 nucleotides agree with TRBD1. There are 15 residues in the CDR3. Germline CDR1 MGHRA, CDR2 YSYEKL. The trim removed 1 base at V and 4 bases at J, leaving 6 bases unmatched.